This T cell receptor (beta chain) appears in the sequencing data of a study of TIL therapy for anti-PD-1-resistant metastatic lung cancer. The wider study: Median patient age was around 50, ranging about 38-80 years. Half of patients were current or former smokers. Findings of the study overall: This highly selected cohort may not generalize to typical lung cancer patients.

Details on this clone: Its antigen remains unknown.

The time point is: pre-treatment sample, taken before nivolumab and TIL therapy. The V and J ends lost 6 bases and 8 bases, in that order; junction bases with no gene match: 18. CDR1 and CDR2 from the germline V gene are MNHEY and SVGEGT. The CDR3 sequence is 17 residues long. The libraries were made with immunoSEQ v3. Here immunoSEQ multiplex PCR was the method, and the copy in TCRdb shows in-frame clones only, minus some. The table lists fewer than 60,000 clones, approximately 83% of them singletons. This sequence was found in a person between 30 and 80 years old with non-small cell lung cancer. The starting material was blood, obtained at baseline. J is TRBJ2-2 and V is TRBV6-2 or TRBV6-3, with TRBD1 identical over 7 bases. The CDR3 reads CASSFPTGPLVGGELFF. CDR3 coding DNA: TGTGCCAGCAGCTTCCCGACAGGGCCTCTCGTGGGGGGGGAGCTGTTTTTT.